This TCR beta chain is from a study of Ad26.COV2.S vaccination and SARS-CoV-2 variants. Comments on this clone: Antigen: not known.

Broader study findings: Among vaccine recipients, spike-specific TCR breadth exceeded that of placebo recipients.

V was cut by 3 bases and J by 5 bases, with 8 bases left in between. This CDR3 is built from 13 residues. TCRdb's table, derived via immunoSEQ multiplex PCR, lists solely in-frame clones and lacks some. Among more than 150,000 clones, around 85% were seen once, and the ten largest hold less than 6%. This chain uses TRBV12-3 or TRBV12-4 with TRBJ2-1; D not certain. This specimen was peripheral blood, taken after recovery from COVID-19. The sequence derives from a human donor who had recovered from COVID-19. The DNA of the CDR3 is TGTGCCAGCAGTTTGTTTCCAAACAATGAGCAGTTCTTC. It translates to CASSLFPNNEQFF.